This TCR beta chain is from a study of blood T cell repertoires in COVID-19. The CDR3 covers 12 residues. From germline, CDR1 is SGHAT and CDR2 FQNNGV. Between the trimmed V and J ends, which lost 4 bases and 8 bases, there was a span of 9 bases. The protocol was immunoSEQ multiplex PCR, while the TCRdb copy is restricted to in-frame clones and leaves out a portion. In the table there are a few hundred thousand clones, just under 90% of which are singletons. Sequenced: PBMCs or T cells enriched from blood (not recorded which). The origin of this receptor is a woman aged 45-59 years who had recovered from COVID-19. J is TRBJ2-1 and V is TRBV11-2; D uncertain. This CDR3 reads CASSSLRDEQFF. CDR3 DNA sequence: TGTGCCAGCAGCTCCCTTCGGGATGAGCAGTTCTTC.